This TCR beta chain was profiled in a study of blood T cell repertoires in COVID-19. Methods used by the authors: Scientists estimated how many nucleated cells there were by amplifying reference gene primers. TCRdb keeps only in-frame clones here, not all; method: immunoSEQ multiplex PCR. That table is the source of V, J and clone size, and D and trimming were worked out from the DNA. The sample carries fewer than 350,000 clones, 85% recorded once. Trimming took off 6 bases at V and 3 bases at J, with 17 bases between the two ends. The germline gives CDR1 SNHLY, CDR2 FYNNEI. The CDR3 is made up of 15 amino acids.

The clonotype originates from a woman aged 30 to 39 who had been exposed to COVID-19. The V gene is TRBV2, the J gene TRBJ1-2, with D maybe TRBD1 (6 bases). The material sequenced was PBMCs or T cells enriched from blood (not recorded which). The CDR3 coding sequence is TGTGCCAGCAGGACCGGGACACAAGCGTACTATGGCTACACCTTC. Protein product: CASRTGTQAYYGYTF.